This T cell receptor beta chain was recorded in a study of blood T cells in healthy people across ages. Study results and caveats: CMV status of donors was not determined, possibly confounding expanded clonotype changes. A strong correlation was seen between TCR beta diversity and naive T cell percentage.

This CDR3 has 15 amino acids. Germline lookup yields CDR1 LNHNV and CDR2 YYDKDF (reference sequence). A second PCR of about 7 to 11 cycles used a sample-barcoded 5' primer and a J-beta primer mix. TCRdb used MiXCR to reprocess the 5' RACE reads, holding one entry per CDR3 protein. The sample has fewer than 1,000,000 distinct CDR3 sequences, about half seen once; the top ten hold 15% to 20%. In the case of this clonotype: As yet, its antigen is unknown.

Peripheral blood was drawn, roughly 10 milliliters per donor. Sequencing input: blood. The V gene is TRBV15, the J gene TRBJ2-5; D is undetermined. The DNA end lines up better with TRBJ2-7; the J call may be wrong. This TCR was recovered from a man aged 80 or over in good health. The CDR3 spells CATSRGPTTRSEQYF. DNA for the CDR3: TGTGCCACCAGCAGAGGCCCCACGACACGGTCCGAGCAGTACTTC.